This TCR beta chain emerged from a study of Ad26.COV2.S vaccination and SARS-CoV-2 variants. Looking at the study overall: Sample donor was a member of the COV1001 Ad26.COV2.S trial arm. Notes on the study in general: Quantification of TCR breadth and depth may have yielded underestimates of total T cell responses.

Trimming pared 0 bases from V and 10 bases from J, leaving 13 bases between. The germline CDR1 and CDR2 sequences are MRHNA and SNTAGT. This CDR3 spans 14 amino acids. The data were produced by immunoSEQ multiplex PCR, yet TCRdb's version contains in-frame clones alone and is incomplete. In the table there are roughly 350,000 clones, about 88% of which are singletons. On this clone itself: Its antigen is currently unknown.

Treatment noted: roughly 20 received Ad26.COV2.S at low or high dose, single or two shots; five or six received placebo; per-sample allocation not given. The samples date from day 63 after the first vaccine or placebo injection. The donor was a Boston adult aged 18-55 years. This clonotype was obtained from a person aged 18 to 59 who received the Ad26.COV2.S COVID-19 vaccine or a placebo. The sample was peripheral blood, taken in a trial of Ad26.COV2.S vaccine versus placebo. The chain uses TRBV6-4 and TRBJ2-1, with a possible D match to TRBD2 (6 bases). In DNA form, the CDR3 reads TGTGCCAGCAGTGACTCTATTGCGGGGAACGAGCAGTTCTTC. It codes for CASSDSIAGNEQFF.